This entry lists 32 T cell receptor beta chains sequenced from one sample in a study of blood T cells in healthy people across ages. A second PCR, run for roughly 7 to 11 cycles, used a sample-barcoded 5' primer plus a J-beta primer mix. Via MiXCR, TCRdb re-called the 5' RACE reads, giving one row per CDR3 protein. The table has hundreds of thousands of distinct CDR3 sequences, approximately 50% seen once. The sequencing input was blood. All receptors come from a man between 60 and 70 years old in good health.

The V and J genes are TRBV20-1 and TRBJ2-7; unclear D gene. The DNA matches TRBJ2-5 better at its end, which makes the J call doubtful. Germline CDR1 is DFQATT and CDR2 is SNEGSKA (reference sequence). The CDR3 is 14 residues long. The CDR3 coding sequence is TGCAGTGCTAGAGATAGGGTTTTCAAAGAGACCCAGTACTTC. It codes for CSARDRVFKETQYF.

The chain links TRBV5-1 to TRBJ2-1; D may be TRBD2 (6 bases). Germline CDR1 and CDR2: SGHRS and YFSETQ. V was trimmed by 3 bases and J by 10 bases, leaving 8 bases between them. The CDR3 loop spans 11 amino acids. The CDR3 coding sequence is TGCGCCAGCAGCTCGAGCGGGGAGCAGTTCTTC. Its translation: CASSSSGEQFF.

This clonotype was seen many times. Just one base apart from a much larger clone, this may be a read error. CDR3 nucleotide sequence: TGTGCCAGCAGTTTAGGGGGGACCCAGTACTTC. Encoded protein: CASSLGGTQYF. J is TRBJ2-5 and V is TRBV7-2; TRBD1 is a possible D gene (6 bases). The CDR3 has 11 amino acids. Germline V gene lookup returns CDR1 SGHTA and CDR2 FQGNSA.

J is TRBJ1-1 and V is TRBV25-1; no clear D. Looked up from germline, CDR1 is MGHDK and CDR2 is SYGVNS. The length of the CDR3 is 12 residues. Trimming removed 3 bases from V and 5 bases from J, with 7 bases in between. The CDR3 DNA reads TGTGCCAGCAGTGACGGTGGGACTGAAGCTTTCTTT. It specifies CASSDGGTEAFF.

The chain joins TRBV28 to TRBJ1-2; D is ambiguous. This CDR3 spans 13 amino acids. Trimming removed 5 bases at V and 2 bases at J, with 9 bases between. Germline values: CDR1 MDHEN, CDR2 SYDVKM. The CDR3 bases are TGTGCCAGCAGTGGGGTCATAAACTATGGCTACACCTTC. Translation gives CASSGVINYGYTF.

The chain recombines TRBV12-3 or TRBV12-4 with TRBJ2-1; 12 positions agree with TRBD2. The V segment lost 6 bases and the J segment 7 bases; nucleotides outside the gene matches: 13. The CDR3 consists of 17 residues. The CDR3 DNA sequence: TGTGCCAGCAGCCCGACTAGCGGGGGTTTCGGGGGGAATGAGCAGTTCTTC. Its protein product is CASSPTSGGFGGNEQFF.

This clonotype was counted between two and nine times. The V gene is TRBV24-1, the J gene TRBJ2-3; unclear D gene. This CDR3 region has 11 residues. Germline CDR1 reads KGHDR; CDR2 reads SFDVKD. V was cut by 5 bases and J by 6 bases, with 5 bases left in between. CDR3 sequence (DNA): TGTGCCACCAGTGCTGGGGATACGCAGTATTTT. It codes for CATSAGDTQYF.

This clonotype has a single count. V usage is TRBV7-9 and J usage is TRBJ1-2; tentative D call: TRBD1 (6 bases). The germline gives CDR1 SEHNR, CDR2 FQNEAQ (reference sequence). The V end was cut by 5 bases, the J end by 8 bases, with 15 bases between. This CDR3 spans 13 amino acids. CDR3 in DNA: TGTGCCAGCAGCAATACAGGGTGGCAAGGCTACACCTTC. It yields the protein CASSNTGWQGYTF.

The chain carries TRBV20-1 and TRBJ2-3; tentative D call: TRBD1 (6 bases). The CDR3 consists of 15 residues. CDR1 DFQATT and CDR2 SNEGSKA come from the germline V gene (reference sequence). Between the trimmed V and J ends, which lost 5 bases and 4 bases, there was a span of 19 bases. The CDR3 sequence is CSAVPGTPTSDTQYF. The CDR3 DNA is TGCAGTGCTGTACCCGGGACACCTACGTCAGATACGCAGTATTTT.

This clonotype was found a few times. V usage is TRBV28 and J usage is TRBJ1-6; possible D gene TRBD1, 5 bases. CDR3 length equals 13 residues. V was shortened by 6 bases and J by 9 bases, with 12 bases between the two germline ends. Per germline, CDR1 MDHEN and CDR2 SYDVKM. The CDR3 protein is CASRGPTGSPLHF. Written as DNA, the CDR3 is TGTGCCAGCAGGGGACCCACAGGTTCACCCCTCCACTTT.

This sequence joins TRBV20-1 and TRBJ1-5, with D unresolved. The length of the CDR3 is 16 residues. Looked up from germline, CDR1 is DFQATT and CDR2 is SNEGSKA (reference sequence). V was clipped by 1 base and J by 1 base, with 14 bases between them. CDR3 amino acids: CSARAPGSRSNQPQHF. The CDR3 coding sequence is TGCAGTGCTAGAGCCCCCGGGTCCAGGAGCAATCAGCCCCAGCATTTT.

The rearrangement links TRBV20-1 to TRBJ2-7, with 11 bases identical to TRBD1. The CDR3 length is 14 residues. The germline gives CDR1 DFQATT, CDR2 SNEGSKA (reference sequence). Losses at the gene ends were 3 bases for V and 1 base for J; bases not matched to a gene: 2. The CDR3 nucleotides are TGCAGTGCTAGCGGACAGGGGGCTTCCTACGAGCAGTACTTC. This encodes CSASGQGASYEQYF.

The chain is built from TRBV20-1 and TRBJ1-2; no clear D gene. Trimming stripped 4 bases from V and 10 bases from J, with 22 bases between. Per the germline V gene, CDR1 is DFQATT and CDR2 is SNEGSKA (reference sequence). The CDR3 is 14 residues long. The DNA for the CDR3 is TGCAGTGCTATTCCTGGGGTGCGGACCGATGACTACACCTTC. Translating it yields CSAIPGVRTDDYTF.

This sequence joins TRBV28 and TRBJ2-3; D is perhaps TRBD1 (7 bases). V shed 5 bases and J shed 2 bases, with 14 bases lying between them. This CDR3 has 15 amino acids. Per the germline V gene, CDR1 is MDHEN and CDR2 is SYDVKM. CDR3 DNA sequence: TGTGCCAGCAGTCCGGGGGACAGAGACACAGATACGCAGTATTTT. This gives the protein CASSPGDRDTDTQYF.

The rearrangement uses TRBV18 and TRBJ2-7; TRBD1 matches at 11 bases. This CDR3 is built from 15 residues. V trimming: 6 bases; J trimming: 2 bases; junction bases outside the gene matches: 6. CDR1 is KGHSH and CDR2 is LQKENI in the germline V gene. The CDR3 sequence: CASSEGTGGTYEQYF. In DNA form, the CDR3 reads TGTGCCAGCTCTGAGGGGACAGGGGGAACCTACGAGCAGTACTTC.

CDR3 coding DNA: TGCGCCAGCAGCTTGGTTGCGGGGACCGACACCGGGGAGCTGTTTTTT. Its translation: CASSLVAGTDTGELFF. The V and J genes are TRBV5-1 and TRBJ2-2; a weak D match, TRBD2 (6 bases). Germline V gene data show CDR1 as SGHRS and CDR2 as YFSETQ. Trimming removed 0 bases from V and 3 bases from J, with 12 bases in between. CDR3 length: 16 residues.

This clonotype was seen a single time. This sequence joins TRBV29-1 and TRBJ2-7, with 7 bases aligning to TRBD1. V dropped 3 bases and J dropped 3; count of bases not matched to a gene: 11. The germline V gene encodes CDR1 SQVTM and CDR2 ANQGSEA. CDR3 length: 15 amino acids. CDR3 sequence (DNA): TGCAGCGTTGACACTCAGGGGGTAACGGGCTACGAGCAGTACTTC. Amino acids: CSVDTQGVTGYEQYF.

This chain links TRBV7-6 with TRBJ2-1, with TRBD1 matching over 9 bases. In germline, CDR1 is SGHVS, CDR2 FNYEAQ. This CDR3 contains 15 residues. V shed 0 bases, J shed 5 bases, and the junction held 2 bases outside the gene matches. The CDR3 sequence: CASSLAGTGHNEQFF. DNA for the CDR3: TGTGCCAGCAGCTTAGCCGGGACAGGGCACAATGAGCAGTTCTTC.

J is TRBJ2-1 and V is TRBV24-1; D uncertain. From germline, CDR1 is KGHDR and CDR2 SFDVKD. V lost 5 bases, J lost 8 bases, and 12 bases lay in between. The CDR3 is 13 residues long. The chain's CDR3 is CATSAPVNDEQFF. The CDR3 nucleotides are TGTGCCACCAGTGCCCCGGTGAACGATGAGCAGTTCTTC.

This clonotype has a single count. This chain links TRBV4-1 with TRBJ2-4; 10 bases are shared with TRBD1. The J call may be mistaken, given a closer DNA end match to TRBJ2-7. The CDR3 has 15 residues. The germline CDR1 and CDR2 sequences are MGHRA and YSYEKL. The CDR3 nucleotides read TGCGCCAGCAGCCAAGCACCGGGACAGGGGAGCGAGCAGTACTTC. Amino acids: CASSQAPGQGSEQYF.

The V call is TRBV5-1, the J call TRBJ2-5; D is ambiguous. The germline CDR1 and CDR2 sequences are SGHRS and YFSETQ. CDR3 length: 14 residues. The V and J ends lost 4 bases and 4 bases respectively, with 14 bases between them. The CDR3 DNA follows: TGCGCCAGCAGCGTGGTCGGGCAGACAGAGACCCAGTACTTC. Its protein product is CASSVVGQTETQYF.

The sample holds one count of this clonotype. The CDR3 loop is CASSSGGVPNIQYF. The CDR3 coding sequence is TGTGCCAGCAGTAGCGGGGGGGTCCCAAACATTCAGTACTTC. The chain combines TRBV12-3 or TRBV12-4 with TRBJ2-4; 10 nucleotides match TRBD2. The ends lost 5 bases at V and 6 bases at J; junction bases unmatched: 4. The CDR3 has 14 residues.

This clonotype was detected a few times. This chain connects TRBV20-1 to TRBJ2-5; the D gene is possibly TRBD2 (5 bases). Germline lookup yields CDR1 DFQATT and CDR2 SNEGSKA (reference sequence). The CDR3 sequence is 12 residues long. The germline V and J ends were trimmed by 7 bases and 5 bases, with 14 bases remaining between them. CDR3 residues: CSVPRVGETQYF. CDR3 nucleotides: TGCAGTGTCCCGCGGGTAGGGGAGACCCAGTACTTC.

The V call is TRBV10-3, the J call TRBJ1-4; no definite D call. Trimming took 6 bases from V and 3 from J, leaving 5 bases between them. The CDR3 runs 12 residues. Looked up from germline, CDR1 is ENHRY and CDR2 is SYGVKD. This chain's CDR3 is CAIRAANEKLFF. The CDR3 nucleotides read TGTGCCATCAGGGCAGCTAATGAAAAACTGTTTTTT.

The chain uses TRBV20-1 and TRBJ2-5; TRBD2 agrees at 12 bases. This CDR3 is 16 amino acids long. CDR1 and CDR2 (germline): DFQATT, SNEGSKA (reference sequence). The J segment lost 4 bases and the V segment lost 0 bases, leaving 6 bases of the junction unmatched. CDR3 sequence (DNA): TGCAGTGCTAGAGATCGGGCTAGCGGGGGGGCAGAGACCCAGTACTTC. Its protein product is CSARDRASGGAETQYF.

This chain connects TRBV5-1 to TRBJ2-4, with no clear D. V was clipped by 2 bases and J by 6 bases, with 12 bases between them. This CDR3 is built from 14 residues. Germline V lookup: CDR1 SGHRS, CDR2 YFSETQ. The DNA for the CDR3 is TGCGCCAGCAGCTTAAGGGCATTGGGAAACATTCAGTACTTC. It encodes CASSLRALGNIQYF.

The V call is TRBV18, the J call TRBJ2-1; D tentatively reads TRBD1 or TRBD2 (5 bases each). V was trimmed by 2 bases and J by 2 bases, leaving 10 bases between them. Germline CDR1 reads KGHSH; CDR2 reads LQKENI. CDR3 length equals 15 residues. The CDR3 loop reads CASSPSQEAYNEQFF. DNA of the CDR3: TGTGCCAGCTCACCATCACAGGAGGCCTACAATGAGCAGTTCTTC.

This CDR3 reads CASSQVGTDKNIQYF. The CDR3 coding sequence is TGTGCCAGCAGCCAAGTCGGGACGGACAAAAACATTCAGTACTTC. The chain uses TRBV3-1 and TRBJ2-4; D might be TRBD1 or TRBD2, each matching 5 bases. Germline V CDR1 and CDR2: LGHDT, YNNKEL (reference sequence). The ends were cut back, 1 base at V and 3 bases at J, with 10 bases in the middle. The CDR3 consists of 15 residues.

This clonotype was seen many times. The chain is built from TRBV7-2 and TRBJ2-5, with TRBD2 matching over 8 bases. This CDR3 comprises 15 residues. J lost 2 bases, V lost 1 base, and 3 bases had no gene match. Germline CDR1 is SGHTA and CDR2 is FQGNSA. CDR3 residues: CASSLVASGQETQYF. CDR3 sequence (DNA): TGTGCCAGCAGCTTAGTTGCTAGCGGGCAAGAGACCCAGTACTTC.

The chain carries TRBV20-1 and TRBJ1-2, with D maybe TRBD1 (6 bases). V was trimmed by 3 bases and J by 2 bases, leaving 13 bases between them. The CDR3 contains 14 residues. The V gene's germline CDR1 is DFQATT and CDR2 SNEGSKA (reference sequence). CDR3 coding DNA: TGCAGTGCTAGCGGGCAGGGGACGAACTATGGCTACACCTTC. Amino acid sequence: CSASGQGTNYGYTF.

The rearrangement joins TRBV7-8 to TRBJ2-4; maybe TRBD2 (5 bases). The J call may be faulty, since TRBJ2-5 better matches the DNA end. CDR3 length: 18 residues. Germline CDR1 SGHVS, CDR2 FQNEAQ. The CDR3 region has the DNA TGTGCCAGCAGCATCGCTCGGACGCAGCGGAACCCGTGGGAGACCCAGTACTTC. It codes for CASSIARTQRNPWETQYF.

The V call is TRBV15, the J call TRBJ2-3; 7 nucleotides line up with TRBD2. The CDR3 loop spans 16 amino acids. After removal of 5 bases from V and 2 bases from J, the junction contained 10 bases not matched to a gene. CDR1 is LNHNV and CDR2 is YYDKDF in the germline V gene (reference sequence). DNA of the CDR3: TGTGCCACCAGCGCCCGGCTAGCGGCGAACACAGATACGCAGTATTTT. Translating it yields CATSARLAANTDTQYF.